This entry features one T cell receptor beta chain sequence. What it binds is not known. Other DNA sequences in this specimen translate into the identical CDR3. The data derive from a study of siplizumab effects on memory and regulatory T cells. Findings and caveats of the study: In siplizumab cultures, the suppressive function of proliferating Tregs remained unconfirmed.

There are 13 residues in the CDR3. Trimming shortened V by 5 bases and J by 1 base, and 8 bases separated the two germline ends. CDR1 is LNHDA and CDR2 is SQIVND in the germline V gene (reference sequence). Only in-frame clones appear in the TCRdb table, and some are missing; sequencing was by immunoSEQ multiplex PCR. The sample holds 70,000 to 100,000 clones; 80% to 95% are singletons and the top ten take approximately 5.9%. This sequence was found in a human donor in good health. This rearrangement joins TRBV19 to TRBJ1-1, with D unresolved. Sequenced: CD8+ T cells sorted from blood. CDR3 protein: CASSPGRNTEAFF. The CDR3, as DNA: TGTGCCAGTAGTCCCGGAAGGAACACTGAAGCTTTCTTT.